These T cell receptor beta chains were read from a single sample in a study of blood T cell repertoires in COVID-19. The method was immunoSEQ multiplex PCR; TCRdb's version includes in-frame clones alone and lacks a portion of them. The sample yields about 160,000 clones, more than 70% seen once. Material for sequencing was peripheral blood. These receptors originate from a man between 18 and 29 years old with active or convalescent COVID-19. CDR3s leave out the opening cysteine and the closing phenylalanine or tryptophan.

v_call,j_call,cdr3_aa
TRBV7-9,TRBJ2-1,ASSPHGQGKNEQF
TRBV6-2/TRBV6-3,TRBJ1-4,ASSYVRTGRNEKLF
TRBV24-1,TRBJ2-1,ATSGKGGPYNEQF
TRBV3-1/TRBV3-2,TRBJ1-1,ASSQDSRAEAF
TRBV6-2/TRBV6-3,TRBJ2-2,ASSYTREGTGELF
TRBV7-6,TRBJ1-6,ASSLAEVNNSPLH
TRBV3-1/TRBV3-2,TRBJ1-1,ASSQVVTGGMNTEAF
TRBV2,TRBJ2-2,ASSKEATGELF
TRBV28,TRBJ1-1,ASSIGQLTEAF
TRBV6-5,TRBJ2-2,ASRLAGGGTGELF
TRBV29-1,TRBJ1-4,SAGTGTYEKLF
TRBV4-1,TRBJ1-2,ASSQQQGPGDGYT
TRBV5-4,TRBJ2-1,ASSRSGGHNEQF
TRBV7-6,TRBJ2-7,ASSHPGGRASLNEQY
TRBV28,TRBJ2-7,ASSATSKGDYEQY
TRBV6-5,TRBJ2-3,ASSYSGAGGRQRQY
TRBV3-1/TRBV3-2,TRBJ1-3,ASSPVRGTDSGNTIY
TRBV5-1,TRBJ1-4,ASSLGEGGRGNEKLF
TRBV7-8,TRBJ2-7,ASSLEDRAREQY
TRBV6-5,TRBJ1-2,ASRGTGEYRDGYT
TRBV19,TRBJ2-1,ASSIEGQGYNEQF
TRBV11-2,TRBJ2-3,ASSPRTSGRGPADTQY
TRBV3-1/TRBV3-2,TRBJ1-1,ASSQGTGLGTEAF
TRBV5-1,TRBJ2-3,ASSLQGFSADTQY
TRBV6-6,TRBJ1-3,ASSYSIASGNTIY
TRBV27,TRBJ1-5,ASRPEGRGNQPQH
TRBV7-2,TRBJ2-1,ASSLGHSSNEQF
TRBV7-9,TRBJ2-1,ASSLLPDSNEQF
TRBV6-4,TRBJ2-2,ASKQGDTGELF
TRBV6-5,TRBJ2-5,ASSYSGRRETQY
TRBV7-2,TRBJ2-7,ASSLAHRDPTYEQY
TRBV19,TRBJ2-2,ASSRPRNRGGTGELF
TRBV2,TRBJ1-6,ASTGGVQNSPLH
TRBV7-2,TRBJ1-2,ASSLDRGRVDGYT
TRBV28,TRBJ2-1,ASGLGHNEQF
TRBV7-3,TRBJ2-1,ASSFTGQGFGEQF
TRBV29-1,TRBJ2-3,SVRTSGVGADTQY
TRBV27,TRBJ1-2,ASGKLQVGYGYT
TRBV21-1,TRBJ2-3,ASSVPGTGPTLSTDTQY
TRBV18,TRBJ2-7,ASSYLGQTQGEQY